This T cell receptor (beta chain) was sequenced for a study of blood T cell repertoires in COVID-19. Turning to the study itself: The United States, Italy and Spain provided the acute and convalescent COVID-19 samples.

Trimming cost V 5 bases and J 4 bases, with 14 bases left between them. The CDR3 totals 14 residues. CDR1 is MDHEN, CDR2 SYDVKM, per germline. Original analysis: Reference gene primers were amplified, and this amplification served to estimate nucleated cell counts. Sequencing was performed with immunoSEQ multiplex PCR; in TCRdb, only in-frame clones are kept and a portion is missing. The V and J calls and clone size were taken over from that table, and D and trimming were inferred from the DNA. The sample holds approximately 70,000 clones, 70% to 85% seen once. The sample comprised peripheral blood. The TCR comes from a woman between 70 and 85 years old with acute or convalescent COVID-19. This sequence joins TRBV28 and TRBJ1-2, with D possibly being TRBD1 (6 bases). Written as DNA, the CDR3 is TGTGCCAGCAGTGGGGACACGGCAATCTATGGCTACACCTTC. It codes for CASSGDTAIYGYTF.